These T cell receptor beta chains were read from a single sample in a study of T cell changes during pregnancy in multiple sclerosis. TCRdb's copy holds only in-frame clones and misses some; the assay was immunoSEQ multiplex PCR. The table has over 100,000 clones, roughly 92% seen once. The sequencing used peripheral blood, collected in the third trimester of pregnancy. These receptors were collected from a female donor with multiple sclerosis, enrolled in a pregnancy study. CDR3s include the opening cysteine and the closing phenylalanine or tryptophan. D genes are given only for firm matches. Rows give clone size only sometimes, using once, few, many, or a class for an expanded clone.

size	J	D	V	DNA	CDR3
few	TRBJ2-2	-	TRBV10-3	TGTGCCATCAGTGAGGCGAGACAAGAGGAGCTGTTTTTT	CAISEARQEELFF
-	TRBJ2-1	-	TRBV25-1	TGTGCCAGCAGCGAAGGGAGGTACAATGAGCAGTTCTTC	CASSEGRYNEQFF
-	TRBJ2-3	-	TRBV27	TGTGCCACCATCGGAGGGGTTGATGGCACAGATACGCAGTATTTT	CATIGGVDGTDTQYF
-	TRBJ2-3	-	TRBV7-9	TGTGCCAGCAGCTACACAGGGCGAGAAGATACGCAGTATTTT	CASSYTGREDTQYF
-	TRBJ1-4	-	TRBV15	TGTGCCACCAGTATAAGGGGGGGTGGTGAAAAACTGTTTTTT	CATSIRGGGEKLFF
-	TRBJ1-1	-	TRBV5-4	TGTGCCAGCAGCTCCGGACAGCTGAACACTGAAGCTTTCTTT	CASSSGQLNTEAFF
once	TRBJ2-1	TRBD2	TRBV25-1	TGTGCCAGCAGACGGACTAGCCCGAACAATGAGCAGTTCTTC	CASRRTSPNNEQFF
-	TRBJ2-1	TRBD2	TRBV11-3	TGTGCCAGCAGCTCCGGGACTAGCGGGAGATTGGCGCACAATGAGCAGTTCTTC	CASSSGTSGRLAHNEQFF
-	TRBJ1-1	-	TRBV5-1	TGCGCCAGCAGCTTGGGATCGACAGTGAACACTGAAGCTTTCTTT	CASSLGSTVNTEAFF
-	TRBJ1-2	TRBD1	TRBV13	TGTGCCAGCAGCTTAAGGGCCATAGGACAGGGGGATGGCTACACCTTC	CASSLRAIGQGDGYTF
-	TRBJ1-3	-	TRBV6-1	TGTGCCAGCAGTGAATGGGGGGGAACGGGAGGAAACACCATATATTTT	CASSEWGGTGGNTIYF
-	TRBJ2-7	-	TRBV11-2	TGTGCCAGCAGCCCGAGAGATGGGCCGGGGTACGAGCAGTACTTC	CASSPRDGPGYEQYF
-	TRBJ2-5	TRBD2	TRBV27	TGTGCCAGCAATCCGGGACTAGCGGGAGTATCTGAGACCCAGTACTTC	CASNPGLAGVSETQYF
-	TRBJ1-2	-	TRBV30	TGTGCCTGGAGCCGACCCGGGGGCTACACCTTC	CAWSRPGGYTF
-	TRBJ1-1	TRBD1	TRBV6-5	TGTGCCAGCAGTTTAGGACAGGGGATGAACACTGAAGCTTTCTTT	CASSLGQGMNTEAFF
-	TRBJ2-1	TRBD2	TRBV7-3	TGTGCCAGCAGCTTACTAGCGGGGGTTGACTACAATGAGCAGTTCTTC	CASSLLAGVDYNEQFF
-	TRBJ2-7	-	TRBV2	TGTGCCAGCAGTGGTCGCGCGGGGCACGAGCAGTACTTC	CASSGRAGHEQYF
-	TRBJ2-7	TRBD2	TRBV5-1	TGCGCCAGCAGTCGGACTAGCGGGAGGGAGTACGAGCAGTACTTC	CASSRTSGREYEQYF
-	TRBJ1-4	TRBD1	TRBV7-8	TGTGCCAGCAGCTGGCCCAGGGGGAGTGAAAAACTGTTTTTT	CASSWPRGSEKLFF
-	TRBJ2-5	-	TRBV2	TGTGCCAGCTCCCTTCCCGCCGGTTTCCAAGAGACCCAGTACTTC	CASSLPAGFQETQYF
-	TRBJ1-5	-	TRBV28	TGTGCCAGCAGTCCGCGGGGACTCGTGGGTCAGCCCCAGCATTTT	CASSPRGLVGQPQHF
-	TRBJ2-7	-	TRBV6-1	TGTGCCAGCAGTCCCCCAGGGGCCTCCTACGAGCAGTACTTC	CASSPPGASYEQYF
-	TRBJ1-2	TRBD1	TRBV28	TGTGCCAGCAGTTTAATCGGACAGGGAAACTATGGCTACACCTTC	CASSLIGQGNYGYTF
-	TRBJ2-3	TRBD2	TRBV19	TGTGCCAGTAGTATAGGTACTAGCGGGGGGAAAGGAGATACGCAGTATTTT	CASSIGTSGGKGDTQYF
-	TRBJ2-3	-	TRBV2	TGTGCCAGCAGTGAAGCGCCACTAGATACGCAGTATTTT	CASSEAPLDTQYF
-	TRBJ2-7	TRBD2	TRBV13	TGTGCCAGCACCGTCGGATTAGCGGGGGGTTATAACGAGCAGTACTTC	CASTVGLAGGYNEQYF
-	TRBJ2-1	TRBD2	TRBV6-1	TGTGCCAGCAGTGAAGTCGGGGGGGATGAGCAGTTCTTC	CASSEVGGDEQFF
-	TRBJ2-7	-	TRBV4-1	TGCGCCAGCAGCCAAGGGGGAGACTACGAGCAGTACTTC	CASSQGGDYEQYF
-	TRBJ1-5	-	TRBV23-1	TGCGCCAGCAGTCAAATCGGCGGCCGGGTTCCGCCCCAGCATTTT	CASSQIGGRVPPQHF
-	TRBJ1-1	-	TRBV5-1	TGCGCCAGCAGCCCTGACACCCTGAACACTGAAGCTTTCTTT	CASSPDTLNTEAFF
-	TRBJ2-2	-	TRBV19	TGTGCCAGTAGTATAAGTGGATGGGGGGGCGACACCGGGGAGCTGTTTTTT	CASSISGWGGDTGELFF
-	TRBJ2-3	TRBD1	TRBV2	TGTGCCAGCAGCGCCACAGGGGGGATTACAGATACGCAGTATTTT	CASSATGGITDTQYF
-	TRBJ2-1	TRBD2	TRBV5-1	TGCGCCAGCAGCTTGGAGCCCCGGAAGGTAGCGGGAGGCGATGAGCAGTTCTTC	CASSLEPRKVAGGDEQFF
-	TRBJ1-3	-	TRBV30	TGTGCCTGGAGCGGGAACTCTGGAAACACCATATATTTT	CAWSGNSGNTIYF